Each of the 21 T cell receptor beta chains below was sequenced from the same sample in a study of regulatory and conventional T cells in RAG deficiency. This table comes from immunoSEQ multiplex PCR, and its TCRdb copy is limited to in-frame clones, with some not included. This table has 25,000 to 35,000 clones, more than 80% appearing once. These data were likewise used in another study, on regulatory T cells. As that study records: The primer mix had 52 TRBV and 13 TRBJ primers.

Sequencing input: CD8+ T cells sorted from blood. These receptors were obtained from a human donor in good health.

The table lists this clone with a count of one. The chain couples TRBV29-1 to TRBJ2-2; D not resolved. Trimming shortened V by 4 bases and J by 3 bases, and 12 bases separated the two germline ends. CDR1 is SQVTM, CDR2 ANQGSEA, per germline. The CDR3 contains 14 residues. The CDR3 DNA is TGCAGCGTTGCCCAGCCCCGGGACACCGGGGAGCTGTTTTTT. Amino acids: CSVAQPRDTGELFF.

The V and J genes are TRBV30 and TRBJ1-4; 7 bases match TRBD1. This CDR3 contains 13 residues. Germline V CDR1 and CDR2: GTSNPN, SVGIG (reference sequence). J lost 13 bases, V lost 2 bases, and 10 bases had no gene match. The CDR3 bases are TGTGCCTGGAGTACTACAGGGGCCGATGGACTGTTTTTT. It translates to CAWSTTGADGLFF. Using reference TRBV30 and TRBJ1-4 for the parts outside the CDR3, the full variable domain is SQTIHQWPATLVQPVGSPLSLECTVEGTSNPNLYWYRQAAGRGLQLLFYSVGIGQISSEVPQNLSASRPQDRQFILSSKKLLLSDSGFYLCAWSTTGADGLFFGSGTQLSVL.

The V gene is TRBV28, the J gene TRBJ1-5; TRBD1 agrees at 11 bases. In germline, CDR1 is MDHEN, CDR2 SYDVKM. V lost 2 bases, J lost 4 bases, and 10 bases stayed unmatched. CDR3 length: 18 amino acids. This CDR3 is CASSLGTGGPDWNQPQHF. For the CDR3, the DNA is TGTGCCAGCAGTTTAGGGACAGGGGGGCCGGACTGGAATCAGCCCCAGCATTTT. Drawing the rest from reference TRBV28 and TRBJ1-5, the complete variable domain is DVKVTQSSRYLVKRTGEKVFLECVQDMDHENMFWYRQDPGLGLRLIYFSYDVKMKEKGDIPEGYSVSREKKERFSLILESASTNQTSMYLCASSLGTGGPDWNQPQHFGDGTRLSIL.

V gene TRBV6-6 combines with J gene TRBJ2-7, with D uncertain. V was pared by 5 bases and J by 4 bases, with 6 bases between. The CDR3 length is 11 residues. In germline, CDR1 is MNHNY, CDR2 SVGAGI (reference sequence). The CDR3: CASSEPYEQYF. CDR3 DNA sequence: TGTGCCAGCAGTGAGCCTTACGAGCAGTACTTC.

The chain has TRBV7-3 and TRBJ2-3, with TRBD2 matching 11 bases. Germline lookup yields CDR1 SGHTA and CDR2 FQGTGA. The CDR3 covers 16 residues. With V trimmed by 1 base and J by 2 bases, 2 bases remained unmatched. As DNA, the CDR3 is TGTGCCAGCAGCTTAATAGCGGGGGGGTTCACAGATACGCAGTATTTT. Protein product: CASSLIAGGFTDTQYF.

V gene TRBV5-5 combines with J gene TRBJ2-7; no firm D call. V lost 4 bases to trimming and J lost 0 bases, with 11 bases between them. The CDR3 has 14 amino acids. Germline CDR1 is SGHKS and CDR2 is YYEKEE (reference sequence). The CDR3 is CASSPVLGSYEQYF. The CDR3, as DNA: TGTGCCAGCAGCCCAGTGCTTGGCTCCTACGAGCAGTACTTC.

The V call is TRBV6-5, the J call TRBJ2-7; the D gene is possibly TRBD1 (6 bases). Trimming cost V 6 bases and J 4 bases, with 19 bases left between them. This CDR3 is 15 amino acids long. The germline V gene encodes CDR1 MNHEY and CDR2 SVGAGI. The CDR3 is CASRGGQGNFYEQYF. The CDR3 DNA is TGTGCCAGCAGGGGTGGGCAGGGGAATTTTTACGAGCAGTACTTC.

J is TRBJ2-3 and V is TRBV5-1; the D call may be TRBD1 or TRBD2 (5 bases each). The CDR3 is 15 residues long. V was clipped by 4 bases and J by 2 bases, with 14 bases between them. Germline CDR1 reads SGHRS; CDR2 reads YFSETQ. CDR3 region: CASSHGTGDTDTQYF. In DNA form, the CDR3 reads TGCGCCAGCAGCCACGGGACCGGGGACACAGATACGCAGTATTTT.

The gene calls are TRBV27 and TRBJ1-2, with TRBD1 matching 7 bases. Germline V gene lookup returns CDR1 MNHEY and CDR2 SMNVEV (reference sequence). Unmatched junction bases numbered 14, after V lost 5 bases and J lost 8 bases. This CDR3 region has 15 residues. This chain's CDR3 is CASSPDRVEGKGYTF. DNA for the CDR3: TGTGCCAGCAGTCCAGACAGGGTGGAGGGTAAAGGCTACACCTTC.

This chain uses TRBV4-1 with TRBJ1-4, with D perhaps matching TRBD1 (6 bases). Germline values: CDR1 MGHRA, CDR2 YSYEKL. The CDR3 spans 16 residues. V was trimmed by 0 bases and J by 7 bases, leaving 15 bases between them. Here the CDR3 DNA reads TGCGCCAGCAGCCAAGAACAGAGGGCAGGGGCTGAAAAACTGTTTTTT. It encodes CASSQEQRAGAEKLFF.

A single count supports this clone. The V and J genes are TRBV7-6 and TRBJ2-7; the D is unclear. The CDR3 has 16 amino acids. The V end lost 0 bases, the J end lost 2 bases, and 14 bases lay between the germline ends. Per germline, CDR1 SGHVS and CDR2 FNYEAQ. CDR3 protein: CASSLAAEPTTYEQYF. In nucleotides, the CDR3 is TGTGCCAGCAGCTTAGCGGCGGAACCTACAACCTACGAGCAGTACTTC.

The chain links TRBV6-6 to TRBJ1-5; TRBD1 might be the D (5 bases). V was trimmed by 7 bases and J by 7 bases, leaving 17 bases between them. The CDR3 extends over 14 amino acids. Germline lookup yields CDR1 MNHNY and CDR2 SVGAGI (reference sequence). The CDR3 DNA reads TGTGCCAGCATTTTCAGGGAGGGTTACCAGCCCCAGCATTTT. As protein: CASIFREGYQPQHF.

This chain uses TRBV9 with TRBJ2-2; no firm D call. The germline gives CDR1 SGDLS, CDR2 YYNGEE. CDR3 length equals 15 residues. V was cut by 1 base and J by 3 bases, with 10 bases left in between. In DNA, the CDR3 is TGTGCCAGCAGCGTATTGAGTTCTCACACCGGGGAGCTGTTTTTT. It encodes CASSVLSSHTGELFF.

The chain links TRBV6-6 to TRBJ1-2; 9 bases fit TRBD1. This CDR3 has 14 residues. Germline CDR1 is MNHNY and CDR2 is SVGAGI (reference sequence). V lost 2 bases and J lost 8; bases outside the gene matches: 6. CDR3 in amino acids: CASSYRDTGGGYTF. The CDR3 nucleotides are TGTGCCAGCAGTTACAGAGACACAGGGGGCGGCTACACCTTC.

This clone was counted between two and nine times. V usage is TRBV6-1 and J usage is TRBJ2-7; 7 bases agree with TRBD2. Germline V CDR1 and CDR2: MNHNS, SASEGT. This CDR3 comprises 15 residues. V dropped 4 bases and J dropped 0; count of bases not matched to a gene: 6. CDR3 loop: CASSGGGVPSYEQYF. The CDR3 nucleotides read TGTGCCAGCAGTGGCGGGGGAGTACCCTCCTACGAGCAGTACTTC.

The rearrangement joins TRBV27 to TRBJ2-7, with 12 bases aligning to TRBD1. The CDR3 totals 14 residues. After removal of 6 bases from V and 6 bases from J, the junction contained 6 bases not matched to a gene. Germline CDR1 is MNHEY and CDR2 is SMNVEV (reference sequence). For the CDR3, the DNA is TGTGCCAGCAGCCTAACGGGACAGGGGGCCGAGCAGTACTTC. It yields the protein CASSLTGQGAEQYF.

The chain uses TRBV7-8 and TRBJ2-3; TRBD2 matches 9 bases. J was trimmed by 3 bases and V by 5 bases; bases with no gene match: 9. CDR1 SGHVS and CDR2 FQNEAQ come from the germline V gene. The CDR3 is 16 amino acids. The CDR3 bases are TGTGCCAGCAGCCAGCGGGGGGTTGAGGGTACAGATACGCAGTATTTT. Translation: CASSQRGVEGTDTQYF.

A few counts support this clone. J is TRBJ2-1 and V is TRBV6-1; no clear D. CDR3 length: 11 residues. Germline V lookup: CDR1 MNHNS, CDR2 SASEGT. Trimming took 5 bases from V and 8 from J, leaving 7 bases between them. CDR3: CASSYPHEQFF. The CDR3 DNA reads TGTGCCAGCAGTTACCCCCATGAGCAGTTCTTC.

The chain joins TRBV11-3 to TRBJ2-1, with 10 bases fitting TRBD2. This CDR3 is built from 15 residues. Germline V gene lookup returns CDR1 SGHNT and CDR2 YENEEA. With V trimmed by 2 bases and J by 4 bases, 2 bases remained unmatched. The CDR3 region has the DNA TGTGCCAGCAGCTTAACTAGCGGGGAATACAATGAGCAGTTCTTC. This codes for CASSLTSGEYNEQFF.

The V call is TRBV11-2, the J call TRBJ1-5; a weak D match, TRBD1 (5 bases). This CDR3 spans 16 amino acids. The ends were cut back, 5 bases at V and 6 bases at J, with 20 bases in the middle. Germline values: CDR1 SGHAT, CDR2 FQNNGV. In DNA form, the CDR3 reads TGTGCCAGCAGCCATCCGACCGGAGTCGGGGGTCAGCCCCAGCATTTT. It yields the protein CASSHPTGVGGQPQHF.

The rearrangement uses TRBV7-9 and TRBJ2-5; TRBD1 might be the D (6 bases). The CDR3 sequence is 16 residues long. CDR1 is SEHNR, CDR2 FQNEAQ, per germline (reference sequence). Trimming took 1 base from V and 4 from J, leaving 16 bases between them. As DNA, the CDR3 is TGTGCCAGCAGCTTAGGATCACAGGGCTCGCGAGAGACCCAGTACTTC. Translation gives CASSLGSQGSRETQYF.